Only one count was recorded for the clone carrying this T cell receptor beta chain. As yet, its antigen is unknown. This sample stems from a study of a mutant IDH1 vaccine in newly diagnosed glioma. Overall study context: The earlier regimen, radiotherapy, temozolomide, or both, was most often both. V12 corresponded to week 35 and V13 to week 47.

Time point in this sample: week 35, safety follow-up. With topical imiquimod, each dose of the vaccine consisted of 300 ug of mutant IDH1 20-mer peptide. In every donor, the tumor was a new WHO grade 3 or 4 IDH1-mutant, ATRX-lost astrocytoma. The CDR3 is made up of 13 amino acids. The V gene end was trimmed by 9 bases and the J gene end by 4 bases; junction bases not matched to a gene: 8. The germline V gene encodes CDR1 MGHDK and CDR2 SYGVNS. Some clones are missing from TCRdb's copy, which holds only in-frame ones; the method was immunoSEQ multiplex PCR. This sample has about 32,000 clones, with roughly three quarters found just once.

This sample comprised PBMCs, obtained from a glioma patient whose treatment included an IDH1 peptide vaccine. J is TRBJ1-2 and V is TRBV25-1; 7 bases fit TRBD1. The source of this sequence is a woman between 40 and 55 years old with glioma. The DNA of the CDR3 is TGTGCCAGTTCAACGGGACAGCCCTATGGCTACACCTTC. Encoded protein: CASSTGQPYGYTF.